This T cell receptor (beta chain) was recorded in a study of blood T cells in healthy people across ages. Germline loops: CDR1 SGHDT, CDR2 YYEEEE. This CDR3 is 14 amino acids long. The J segment lost 6 bases and the V segment lost 3 bases, leaving 6 bases of the junction unmatched. The authors ran a second PCR of 7 to 11 cycles using a sample-barcoded 5' primer and a J-beta primer mix. TCRdb reprocessed the 5' RACE reads with MiXCR, giving one entry per CDR3 protein. The sample contains 590,000 or so distinct CDR3 sequences, less than 35% of which appear only once. Ten or more counts support this clonotype.

This receptor was identified in a woman aged 80 or over in good health. The chain recombines TRBV5-6 with TRBJ2-1; TRBD1 matches 7 bases. The specimen sequenced was blood. The CDR3 protein is CASSSMTGPNEQFF. The CDR3 DNA reads TGTGCCAGCAGCTCAATGACAGGGCCCAATGAGCAGTTCTTC.